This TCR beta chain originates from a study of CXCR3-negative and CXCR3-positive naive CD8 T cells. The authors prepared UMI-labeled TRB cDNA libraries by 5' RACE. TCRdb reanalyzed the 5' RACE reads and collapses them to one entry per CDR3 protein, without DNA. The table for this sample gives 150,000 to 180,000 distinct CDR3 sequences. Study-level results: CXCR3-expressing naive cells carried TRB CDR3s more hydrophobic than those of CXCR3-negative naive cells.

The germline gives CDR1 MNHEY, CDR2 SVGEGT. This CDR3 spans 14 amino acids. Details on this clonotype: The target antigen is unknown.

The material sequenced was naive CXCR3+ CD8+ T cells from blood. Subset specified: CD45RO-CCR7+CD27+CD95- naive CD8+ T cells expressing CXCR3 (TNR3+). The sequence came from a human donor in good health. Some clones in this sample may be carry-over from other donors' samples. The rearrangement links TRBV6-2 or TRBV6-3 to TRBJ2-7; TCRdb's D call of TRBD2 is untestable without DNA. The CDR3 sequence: CASSLAGRPYEQYF.